This entry features one T cell receptor (beta chain) sequence. Its antigen is unidentified. TCRdb's copy holds only in-frame clones and misses some; the assay was immunoSEQ multiplex PCR. The sample has roughly 180,000 clones; approximately 72% are singletons. This sample stems from a study of cytotoxic CD8 clonotypes in ibrutinib-treated CLL. Study-level information: Within the patient group, some 11 were relapsed/refractory and some 15 treatment-naive, and around 17 were IGHV unmutated. Once treatment had gone on for a median of around eleven months, range 6 to 36, response samples were drawn. Whole-study results and caveats: At the start, clonality exceeded age-matched healthy donors and followed circulating CD8+ T-cell counts.

The J segment lost 6 bases and the V segment lost 3 bases, leaving 0 bases of the junction unmatched. This CDR3 is 14 amino acids long. Germline V gene sequence: CDR1 SGDLS, CDR2 YYNGEE. This clonotype was obtained from a human donor with chronic lymphocytic leukemia. Sequencing used PBMCs, obtained after 24 months of ibrutinib treatment. V and J are TRBV9 and TRBJ2-2; 12 nucleotides agree with TRBD2. CDR3 in amino acids: CASSASGRAGELFF. The CDR3 DNA follows: TGTGCCAGCAGCGCTAGCGGGAGGGCCGGGGAGCTGTTTTTT.